The present T cell receptor (beta chain) was sequenced within a study of T cell responses to AZD1222 COVID-19 vaccine. Germline CDR1 MGHRA, CDR2 YSYEKL. The CDR3 totals 14 residues. The germline V and J ends were trimmed by 2 bases and 8 bases, with 15 bases remaining between them. Profiled with immunoSEQ multiplex PCR; TCRdb holds only in-frame clones, not every one. Found here are 200,000 to 250,000 clones, about 92% of them singletons; the top ten hold 1%. Study-level results: Baseline serology detected seropositivity in only six AZD1222 recipients. Two doses of AZD1222 preceded a rise in Spike-specific TCR breadth and depth.

The table lists this clone with a few counts. Antigen unknown. Source: peripheral blood, taken on day 0 of MenACWY control vaccination. The rearrangement links TRBV4-1 to TRBJ1-2, with D perhaps TRBD1 (6 bases). The TCR comes from an adult in good health. The CDR3 reads CASSQITGRGGYTF. CDR3 coding DNA: TGCGCCAGCAGCCAAATTACAGGGAGGGGCGGCTACACCTTC.